This T cell receptor (beta chain) appears in the sequencing data of a study of cytomegalovirus exposure and HLA in healthy donors. About this clone: No antigen is known for it.

Study observations and caveats: Researchers reported in a later analysis that common viral pathogens appeared linked to several top clusters.

This CDR3 contains 17 residues. Looked up from germline, CDR1 is MDHEN and CDR2 is SYDVKM. J gave up 0 bases and V 8 bases, and 12 bases lay outside the gene matches. Primers: 60 Vbeta forward and 13 Jbeta reverse. The assay was immunoSEQ multiplex PCR, and TCRdb's table has in-frame clones only and misses some. The sample records roughly 150,000 clones, 75% being singletons. The sequencing sample was made of PBMCs. This sequence was found in a man aged 18 to 29 in good health and CMV-seronegative. The rearrangement uses TRBV28 and TRBJ2-7; the match to TRBD2 covers 11 bases. For the CDR3, the DNA is TGTGCCAGCGTAGGGCTAGCGGGAGGACCGAGCTCCTACGAGCAGTACTTC. Amino acid sequence: CASVGLAGGPSSYEQYF.